The sequence of this T cell receptor (beta chain) was determined in a study of blood T cell repertoires in COVID-19. Whole-study context: COVID-19 samples collected from the United States, Italy and Spain covered acute and convalescent phases.

Germline loops: CDR1 LNHDA, CDR2 SQIVND (reference sequence). The CDR3 has 15 residues. V lost 6 bases and J lost 7; bases outside the gene matches: 12. TCRdb keeps only in-frame clones here, not all; method: immunoSEQ multiplex PCR. The sample lists about 300,000 clones, around 86% occurring once. V gene TRBV19 combines with J gene TRBJ1-5; 7 bases map to TRBD1. Material: peripheral blood. The sequence was collected from a human donor in a cohort sampled during active COVID-19. CDR3 sequence reads: CASSSLQGIGQPQHF. CDR3 sequence (DNA): TGTGCCAGTAGCTCACTACAGGGGATTGGGCAGCCCCAGCATTTT.